This TCR beta chain was documented in a study of spatial heterogeneity in lung cancer. Study background: Raw sequencing reads included, on average, more than eight appearances of each unique TCR and UMI combination.

The time point here: sample taken at primary tumor resection. Individually, TCR cDNA molecules were each labelled with a unique molecular identifier. TCRdb re-analysed the 5' RACE reads in MiXCR, keeping a single row per CDR3 protein. The table records approximately 24,000 distinct CDR3 sequences, around 5.1% of them present only once. Looked up from germline, CDR1 is MDHEN and CDR2 is SYDVKM. Trimming shortened V by 6 bases and J by 1 base, and 10 bases separated the two germline ends. CDR3 length: 15 amino acids. This clonotype was counted many times. The antigen remains undetermined. Overall study findings and caveats: Relative to follow-up, resection was when ubiquitous expanded tumor TCRs appeared more in blood.

The chain links TRBV28 to TRBJ2-6, with D hard to call. This specimen was PBMCs, taken at surgery. The origin of this receptor is a male donor with early-stage non-small cell lung cancer. The CDR3 sequence is CASRTQGSGANVLTF. The CDR3 DNA is TGTGCCAGCAGGACTCAAGGGTCTGGGGCCAACGTCCTGACTTTC.